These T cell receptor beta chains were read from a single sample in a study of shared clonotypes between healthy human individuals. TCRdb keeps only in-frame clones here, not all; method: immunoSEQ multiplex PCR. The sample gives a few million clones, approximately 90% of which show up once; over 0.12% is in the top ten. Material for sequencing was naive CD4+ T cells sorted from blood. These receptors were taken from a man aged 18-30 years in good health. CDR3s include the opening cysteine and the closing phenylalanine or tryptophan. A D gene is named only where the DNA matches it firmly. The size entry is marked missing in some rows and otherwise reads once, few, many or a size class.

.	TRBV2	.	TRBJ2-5	TGTGCCAGCAAGGGACCACAAGAGACCCAGTACTTC	CASKGPQETQYF
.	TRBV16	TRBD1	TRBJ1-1	TGTGCCAGCAGCCAATCGGGACAGGGGAACACTGAAGCTTTCTTT	CASSQSGQGNTEAFF
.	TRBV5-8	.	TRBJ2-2	TGTGCCAGCAGCTTGTTGGGCGGCCCGAACACCGGGGAGCTGTTTTTT	CASSLLGGPNTGELFF
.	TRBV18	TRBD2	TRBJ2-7	TGTGCCAGCTCACCGCAGGAAGGACTAGCGGGAGGGCCTGGAGGAACCGAGCAGTACTTC	CASSPQEGLAGGPGGTEQYF
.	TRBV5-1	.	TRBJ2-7	TGCGCCAGCAGCTTGTCTGAGCGGGTATCCTACGAGCAGTACTTC	CASSLSERVSYEQYF
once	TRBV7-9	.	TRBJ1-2	TGTGCCAGCAGCTTATGGCCCGCCGGGCTCTCTGGCTACACCTTC	CASSLWPAGLSGYTF
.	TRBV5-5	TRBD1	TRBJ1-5	TGTGCCAGCAGCGTAGACAGGGAGCAGCCCCAGCATTTT	CASSVDREQPQHF
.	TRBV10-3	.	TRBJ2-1	TGTGCCATCAGCACATACTATGAGCAGTTCTTC	CAISTYYEQFF
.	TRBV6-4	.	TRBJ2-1	TGTGCCAGCAGTGTTACCGTCGGGGGATACAATGAGCAGTTCTTC	CASSVTVGGYNEQFF
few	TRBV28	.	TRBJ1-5	TGTGCCGTACTGGGCAGCAATCAGCCCCAGCATTTT	CAVLGSNQPQHF
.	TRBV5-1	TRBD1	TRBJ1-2	TGCGCCAGCAGCTCCGTGGACAGGGGATGGGGCTACACCTTC	CASSSVDRGWGYTF
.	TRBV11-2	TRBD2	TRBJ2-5	TGTGCCAGCAGCCCGTTAGCGGGAAGGGAGACCCAGTACTTC	CASSPLAGRETQYF
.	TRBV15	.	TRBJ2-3	TGTGCCACCAGCCCCGGTGGGGCGGGTACGCAGTATTTT	CATSPGGAGTQYF
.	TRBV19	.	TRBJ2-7	TGTGCCAGTAGTGAAGGGCGTTCCGAGCAGTACTTC	CASSEGRSEQYF
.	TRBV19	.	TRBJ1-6	TGTGCCAGTAGTTCTAAAAGGGGGAATTCACCCCTCCACTTT	CASSSKRGNSPLHF
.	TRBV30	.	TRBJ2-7	TGTGCCTGGAGTCCTCCGGGAAAGGTACTACGCGAGCAGTACTTC	CAWSPPGKVLREQYF
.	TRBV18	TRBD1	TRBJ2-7	TGTGCCAGCTCACCATTGGGGACAGGGGCCGTCTCCTACGAGCAGTACTTC	CASSPLGTGAVSYEQYF
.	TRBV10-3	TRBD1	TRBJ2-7	TGTGCCATCAGTGGGGGACAGGGAGCCAACGAGCAGTACTTC	CAISGGQGANEQYF
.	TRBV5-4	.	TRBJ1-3	TGTGCCAGCAGCCCCGAATACTCTGGAAACACCATATATTTT	CASSPEYSGNTIYF
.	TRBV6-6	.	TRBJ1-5	TGTGCCAGCAGTTACACAACAGGGACCGGCAATCAGCCCCAGCATTTT	CASSYTTGTGNQPQHF
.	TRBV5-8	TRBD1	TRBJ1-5	TGTGCCAGCAGCTCTGAGGACAGGGAGGCCCAGCCCCAGCATTTT	CASSSEDREAQPQHF
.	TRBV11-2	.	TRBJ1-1	TGTGCCAGCAGCTTAGCACAGGGTGGGTGGACTGAAGCTTTCTTT	CASSLAQGGWTEAFF
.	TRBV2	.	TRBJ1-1	TGTGCCAGCAGGGGAACAGGGCGGGCTGAAGCTTTCTTT	CASRGTGRAEAFF
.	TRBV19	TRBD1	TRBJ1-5	TGTGCCAGTAGGGCGACAGGGGTCGGGAGTCAGCCCCAGCATTTT	CASRATGVGSQPQHF
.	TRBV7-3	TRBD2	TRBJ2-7	TGTGCCAGCAGTCTAGCGGGGGGCCCCACCTACGAGCAGTACTTC	CASSLAGGPTYEQYF
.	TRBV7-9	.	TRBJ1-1	TGTGCCAGCAGCTTAGGGTTGATTCAGAACACTGAAGCTTTCTTT	CASSLGLIQNTEAFF
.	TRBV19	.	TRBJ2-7	TGTGCCAGTAGCCGCAACTACGAGCAGTACTTC	CASSRNYEQYF
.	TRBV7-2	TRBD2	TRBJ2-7	TGTGCCAGCAGCTTAGCTGGCGGGAGCTCCTACGAGCAGTACTTC	CASSLAGGSSYEQYF
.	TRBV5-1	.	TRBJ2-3	TGCGCCAGCAGCTTGGCCCAGGGAGGAACAGATACGCAGTATTTT	CASSLAQGGTDTQYF
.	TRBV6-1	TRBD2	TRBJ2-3	TGTGCCAGCAGTGAACTAGCGGGGGGGTTTTCTAGCACAGATACGCAGTATTTT	CASSELAGGFSSTDTQYF
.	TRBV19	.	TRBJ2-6	TGTGCCAGTAGTATAGTTGGGGCCAACGTCCTGACTTTC	CASSIVGANVLTF
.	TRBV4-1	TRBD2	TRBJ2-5	TGCGCCAGCAGCCAAGGTTTCACTAGCGGGCCCCAAGAGACCCAGTACTTC	CASSQGFTSGPQETQYF
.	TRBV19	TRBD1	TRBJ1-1	TGTGCCACCAAGGGGACAGGGGGGCACACTGAAGCTTTCTTT	CATKGTGGHTEAFF
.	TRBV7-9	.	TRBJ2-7	TGTGCCAGCAGCACCTTCGGTCCCGAAAGAGCCTACGAGCAGTACTTC	CASSTFGPERAYEQYF
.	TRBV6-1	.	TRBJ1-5	TGTGCCAGCAGCTCGACAGTCGGAAATCAGCCCCAGCATTTT	CASSSTVGNQPQHF
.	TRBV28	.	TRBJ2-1	TGTGCCAGCCTAACAGGTTTCAATGAGCAGTTCTTC	CASLTGFNEQFF
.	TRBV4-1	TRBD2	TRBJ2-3	TGCGCCAGCAGCCTCTACCCAGTGGGACTAGCGGGGGGTGATACGCAGTATTTT	CASSLYPVGLAGGDTQYF
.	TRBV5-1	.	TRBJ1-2	TGCGCCAGCAGCGTGGGGAGCTATGGCTACACCTTC	CASSVGSYGYTF
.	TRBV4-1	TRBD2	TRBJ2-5	TGCGCCAGCAGCCAAGATATGCTAGCGGGAGCCGGGACCCAGTACTTC	CASSQDMLAGAGTQYF
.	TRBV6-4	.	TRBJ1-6	TGTGCCAGCAGTGAAACAGGGACGGGCAATTCACCCCTCCACTTT	CASSETGTGNSPLHF
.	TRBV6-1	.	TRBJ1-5	TGTGCCAGCAAGGCGCAGGAAAAGAATCAGCCCCAGCATTTT	CASKAQEKNQPQHF
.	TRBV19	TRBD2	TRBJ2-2	TGTGCCAGTAGTATACAGCGGGGCCCCCCGAACACCGGGGAGCTGTTTTTT	CASSIQRGPPNTGELFF
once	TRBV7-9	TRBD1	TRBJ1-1	TGTGCCAGCAGCTTAGTAGGGACAGGTCACCGGTTGAAAGTCGCTGAAGCTTTCTTT	CASSLVGTGHRLKVAEAFF
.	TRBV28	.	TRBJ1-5	TGTGCCAGCCTGGGAGGGACGGGCAATCAGCCCCAGCATTTT	CASLGGTGNQPQHF
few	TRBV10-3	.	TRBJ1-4	TGTGCCATCAGCCTGGACGGTGAAAAACTGTTTTTT	CAISLDGEKLFF
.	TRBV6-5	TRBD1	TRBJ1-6	TGTGCCAGCAGGGACAGGTCGAGAAGTTCACCCCTCCACTTT	CASRDRSRSSPLHF
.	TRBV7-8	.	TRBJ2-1	TGTGCCAGCAAACCCCGTGGGGTTGGCAATGAGCAGTTCTTC	CASKPRGVGNEQFF
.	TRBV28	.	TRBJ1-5	TGTGCCAGCAGTTCGAAGCCCCAGCATTTT	CASSSKPQHF